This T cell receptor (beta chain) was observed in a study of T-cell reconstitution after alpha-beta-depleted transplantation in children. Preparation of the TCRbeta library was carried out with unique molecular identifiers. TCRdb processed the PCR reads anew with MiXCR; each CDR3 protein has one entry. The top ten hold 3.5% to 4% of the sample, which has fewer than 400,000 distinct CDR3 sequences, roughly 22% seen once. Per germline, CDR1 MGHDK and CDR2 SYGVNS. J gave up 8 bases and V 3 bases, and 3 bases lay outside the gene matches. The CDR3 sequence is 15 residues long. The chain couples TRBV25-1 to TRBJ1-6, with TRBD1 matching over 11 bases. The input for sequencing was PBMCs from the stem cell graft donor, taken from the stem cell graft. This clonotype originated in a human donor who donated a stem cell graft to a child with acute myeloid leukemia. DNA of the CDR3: TGTGCCAGCAGTGACCCGGGACAGGGGGATTCACCCCTCCACTTT. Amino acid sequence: CASSDPGQGDSPLHF.